A selection of T cell receptor beta chains follows, all from one sample in a study of cytomegalovirus exposure and HLA in healthy donors. Repertoires were generated with immunoSEQ multiplex PCR, while TCRdb's copy carries only in-frame clones and drops some. The sample lists more than 110,000 clones, under 80% occurring once. Material: PBMCs. These receptors all come from a male donor in good health and CMV-seronegative. Each CDR3 is given with its conserved first and last residue. D genes are given only for firm matches. A row's size may be missing; if present it is once, few, many or a size class.

CDR3 protein,CDR3 DNA,D gene,J gene,clone size,V gene
CASTREGRDTQYF,TGTGCCAGCACCCGGGAGGGCCGAGATACGCAGTATTTT,TRBD2,TRBJ2-3,-,TRBV2
CASGLAGTGNTGELFF,TGTGCTAGTGGTTTGGCCGGGACTGGGAACACCGGGGAGCTGTTTTTT,-,TRBJ2-2,-,TRBV12-5
CASQRQGLFPYGYPF,TGTGCCAGCCAGAGACAGGGGCTATTTCCGTATGGCTACCCCTTC,TRBD1,TRBJ1-2,once,TRBV6-5
CASSRGQGDQPQHF,TGTGCCAGCAGCCGTGGACAGGGGGATCAGCCCCAGCATTTT,TRBD1,TRBJ1-5,-,TRBV6-5
CASSLVWVAGETQYF,TGTGCCAGCAGCTTAGTATGGGTAGCCGGGGAGACCCAGTACTTC,-,TRBJ2-5,-,TRBV7-6
CAWSVGGTEAFF,TGTGCCTGGAGTGTCGGGGGCACTGAAGCTTTCTTT,-,TRBJ1-1,-,TRBV30
CASSPLQSGTGELFF,TGTGCCAGCAGCCCCCTTCAATCGGGCACCGGGGAGCTGTTTTTT,-,TRBJ2-2,-,TRBV7-3
CASSLGLGTGQHTGELFF,TGTGCCAGCAGCTTAGGCCTCGGGACAGGGCAGCACACCGGGGAGCTGTTTTTT,TRBD1,TRBJ2-2,-,TRBV7-9
CASSADVGISPDTQYF,TGTGCCAGCAGCGCCGACGTGGGTATTAGCCCAGATACGCAGTATTTT,-,TRBJ2-3,once,TRBV9
CAWSVGGTLYEQYF,TGTGCCTGGAGTGTAGGGGGTACTCTCTACGAGCAGTACTTC,-,TRBJ2-7,-,TRBV30
CANKGTPHTNYGYTF,TGCGCCAACAAAGGGACACCCCACACTAACTATGGCTACACCTTC,-,TRBJ1-2,few,TRBV23-1
CASSRDRVGTEAFF,TGTGCCAGCAGTCGGGACAGGGTAGGCACTGAAGCTTTCTTT,TRBD1,TRBJ1-1,-,TRBV25-1
CASSSRQGAADTQYF,TGTGCCAGCAGCTCAAGACAGGGGGCCGCAGATACGCAGTATTTT,TRBD1,TRBJ2-3,-,TRBV5-4
CASSLRGTQNNEQFF,TGCGCCAGCAGCTTACGCGGGACCCAGAACAATGAGCAGTTCTTC,-,TRBJ2-1,-,TRBV5-1
CASSSRDRSQETQYF,TGTGCCAGCAGCTCCCGGGACAGGAGCCAAGAGACCCAGTACTTC,TRBD1,TRBJ2-5,-,TRBV5-6
CASSLAPDRDGYTF,TGTGCCAGCAGCTTAGCGCCGGACAGGGATGGCTACACCTTC,TRBD1,TRBJ1-2,-,TRBV7-6
CASSFRDFPYEQYF,TGTGCCAGCAGCTTCCGGGACTTCCCCTACGAGCAGTACTTC,-,TRBJ2-7,-,TRBV5-4
CASSLSAGPYEQYF,TGCGCCAGCAGCCTTTCAGCGGGACCCTACGAGCAGTACTTC,TRBD2,TRBJ2-7,-,TRBV4-1
CASAGTGELFF,TGTGCCAGCGCGGGGACCGGGGAGCTGTTTTTT,-,TRBJ2-2,-,TRBV7-9
CASSPEPGRNEKLFF,TGTGCCAGCTCACCCGAACCGGGTCGAAATGAAAAACTGTTTTTT,-,TRBJ1-4,few,TRBV18
CASSEWDTPTDTQYF,TGTGCCAGCAGTGAATGGGACACCCCCACAGATACGCAGTATTTT,-,TRBJ2-3,medium-sized,TRBV6-1
CASSKWTGGVQPQHF,TGTGCCAGCAGCAAATGGACAGGAGGTGTTCAGCCCCAGCATTTT,-,TRBJ1-5,once,TRBV21-1
CAISEYRPGAKNIQYF,TGTGCCATCAGTGAGTACCGGCCAGGGGCCAAAAACATTCAGTACTTC,-,TRBJ2-4,-,TRBV10-3
CASSKDPRSDRGEYSNQPQHF,TGTGCCAGCAGCAAAGATCCACGATCGGACAGGGGGGAATATAGCAATCAGCCCCAGCATTTT,-,TRBJ1-5,-,TRBV21-1
CATSRILSGSTEAFF,TGTGCCACCAGCAGGATTCTATCGGGGAGCACTGAAGCTTTCTTT,-,TRBJ1-1,-,TRBV15
CASSVSGSMETQYF,TGTGCCAGCAGTGTTAGCGGGAGTATGGAGACCCAGTACTTC,TRBD2,TRBJ2-5,-,TRBV25-1
CASSVLGGAYGYTF,TGTGCCAGCAGCGTATTAGGGGGGGCCTATGGCTACACCTTC,-,TRBJ1-2,-,TRBV9
CASSLAINEQFF,TGTGCCAGCAGCTTGGCCATCAATGAGCAGTTCTTC,-,TRBJ2-1,-,TRBV5-6
CASSRDRGPYNEQFF,TGTGCCAGCAGCCGTGACAGGGGCCCCTACAATGAGCAGTTCTTC,TRBD1,TRBJ2-1,-,TRBV6-5
CASSLVVGSSPETQYF,TGCGCCAGCAGCTTGGTTGTCGGGAGTTCCCCTGAGACCCAGTACTTC,-,TRBJ2-5,-,TRBV5-1
CSGLPGGSNEKLFF,TGCAGCGGTCTACCAGGGGGTTCTAATGAAAAACTGTTTTTT,TRBD1,TRBJ1-4,-,TRBV29-1
CASSLEQGVETQYF,TGTGCCAGCAGCTTAGAACAGGGTGTAGAGACCCAGTACTTC,-,TRBJ2-5,-,TRBV7-9
CASSGLAGPYNEQFF,TGTGCCAGCAGTGGATTAGCGGGGCCCTACAATGAGCAGTTCTTC,TRBD2,TRBJ2-1,few,TRBV25-1
CASSKVGTGGRSNSPGGNQPQHF,TGTGCCAGCAGCAAAGTTGGTACAGGGGGCCGCTCGAACAGCCCTGGGGGCAATCAGCCCCAGCATTTT,-,TRBJ1-5,-,TRBV21-1
CASSLAAAPDQPQHF,TGTGCCAGCAGCTTGGCCGCGGCCCCCGATCAGCCCCAGCATTTT,-,TRBJ1-5,-,TRBV5-8
CASSGLAYEQYF,TGTGCCAGCAGCGGACTAGCTTACGAGCAGTACTTC,TRBD2,TRBJ2-7,-,TRBV6-1
CASSSPRLYTEAFF,TGTGCCAGCAGCTCGCCCCGACTGTATACTGAAGCTTTCTTT,-,TRBJ1-1,-,TRBV6-5
CATSREPRGPQHF,TGTGCCACCAGCAGAGAACCCCGGGGGCCCCAGCATTTT,-,TRBJ1-5,-,TRBV15
CASSQGQVGTEAFF,TGCGCCAGCAGCCAAGGACAGGTAGGAACTGAAGCTTTCTTT,-,TRBJ1-1,-,TRBV4-1
CAWSVRGWGDEQYF,TGTGCCTGGAGTGTACGTGGTTGGGGGGACGAGCAGTACTTC,-,TRBJ2-7,once,TRBV30
CASSYGPAYEQYF,TGTGCCAGCAGCTATGGGCCAGCCTACGAGCAGTACTTC,-,TRBJ2-7,-,TRBV6-5
CASSEEGTVVQTQYF,TGTGCCAGCAGTGAAGAGGGGACAGTGGTGCAGACCCAGTACTTC,TRBD1,TRBJ2-5,-,TRBV6-1
CASSRSGQGNEKLFF,TGTGCCAGCAGCCGATCGGGACAGGGGAATGAAAAACTGTTTTTT,TRBD1,TRBJ1-4,-,TRBV7-9
CSSSTGGYGYTF,TGCAGCTCTAGCACAGGGGGCTATGGCTACACCTTC,TRBD1,TRBJ1-2,-,TRBV29-1
CASSESVNTEAFF,TGCGCCAGCAGTGAATCAGTGAACACTGAAGCTTTCTTT,-,TRBJ1-1,-,TRBV10-1
CASSLTRGTGYEQYF,TGTGCCAGCAGCTTAACGAGGGGGACGGGTTACGAGCAGTACTTC,-,TRBJ2-7,-,TRBV7-3
CAWTPSGACGYTF,TGTGCCTGGACTCCGTCGGGAGCATGCGGCTACACCTTC,-,TRBJ1-2,few,TRBV30
CASSQVGTSGTDTQYF,TGCGCCAGCAGCCAAGTGGGAACTAGCGGCACAGATACGCAGTATTTT,TRBD2,TRBJ2-3,-,TRBV4-3
CSASYSYEQYF,TGCAGTGCTTCGTACTCCTACGAGCAGTACTTC,-,TRBJ2-7,-,TRBV20-1